This T cell receptor (beta chain) comes out of a study of OX40 agonist ivuxolimab in advanced cancers. Study-wide results and limits: Mean expanded clone counts were higher in CD8+ than CD4+ T cells.

For this clone: Its antigen is as yet unknown.

TCRdb's table, derived via immunoSEQ multiplex PCR, lists solely in-frame clones and lacks some. The sample has around 65,000 clones; approximately 92% are singletons. This clonotype was sampled from an adult with an advanced solid tumor such as melanoma, head and neck, liver or kidney cancer. Sample: CD4+ or CD8+ T cells sorted from blood, taken in a trial of the OX40 agonist ivuxolimab.

This CDR3 is CAGGGRYEQYF. DNA for the CDR3: TGTGCCGGGGGGGGCCGATACGAGCAGTACTTC. The chain combines TRBV30 with TRBJ2-7, with D maybe TRBD2 (7 bases). Germline CDR1 GTSNPN, CDR2 SVGIG (reference sequence). The germline V and J ends were trimmed by 8 bases and 4 bases, with 12 bases remaining between them. The CDR3 spans 11 residues.